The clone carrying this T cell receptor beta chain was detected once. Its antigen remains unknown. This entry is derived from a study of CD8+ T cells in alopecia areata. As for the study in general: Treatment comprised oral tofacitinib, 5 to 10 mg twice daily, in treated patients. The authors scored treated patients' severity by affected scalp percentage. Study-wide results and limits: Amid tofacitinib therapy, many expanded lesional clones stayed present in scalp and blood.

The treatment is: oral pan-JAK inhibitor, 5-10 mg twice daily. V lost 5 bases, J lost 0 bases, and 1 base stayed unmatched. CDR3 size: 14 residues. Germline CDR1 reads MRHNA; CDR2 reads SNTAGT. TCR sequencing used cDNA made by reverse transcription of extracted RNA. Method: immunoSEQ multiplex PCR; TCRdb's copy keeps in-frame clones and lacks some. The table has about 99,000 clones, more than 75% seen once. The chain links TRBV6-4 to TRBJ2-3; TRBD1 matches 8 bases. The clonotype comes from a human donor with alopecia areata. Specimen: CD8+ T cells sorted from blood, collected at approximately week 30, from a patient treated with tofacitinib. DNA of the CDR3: TGTGCCAGCAGTCGACAGGGGAGCACAGATACGCAGTATTTT. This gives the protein CASSRQGSTDTQYF.